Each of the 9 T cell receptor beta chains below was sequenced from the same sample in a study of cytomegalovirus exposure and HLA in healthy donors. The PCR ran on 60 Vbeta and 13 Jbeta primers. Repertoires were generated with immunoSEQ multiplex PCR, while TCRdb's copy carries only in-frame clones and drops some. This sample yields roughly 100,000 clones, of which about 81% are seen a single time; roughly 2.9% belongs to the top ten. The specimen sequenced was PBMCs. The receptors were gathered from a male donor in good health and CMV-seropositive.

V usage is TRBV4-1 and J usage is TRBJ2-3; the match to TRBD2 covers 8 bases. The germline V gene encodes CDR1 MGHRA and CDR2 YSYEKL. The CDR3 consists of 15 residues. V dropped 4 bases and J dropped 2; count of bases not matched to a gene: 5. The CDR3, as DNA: TGCGCCAGCAGCCGGACTAGCCGGATCACAGATACGCAGTATTTT. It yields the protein CASSRTSRITDTQYF.

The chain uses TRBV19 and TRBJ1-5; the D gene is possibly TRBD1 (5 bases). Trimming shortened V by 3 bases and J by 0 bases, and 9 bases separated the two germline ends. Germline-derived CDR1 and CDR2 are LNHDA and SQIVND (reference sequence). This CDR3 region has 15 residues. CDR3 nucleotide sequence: TGTGCCAGTAGTATCTGGGGGGTTAGCAATCAGCCCCAGCATTTT. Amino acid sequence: CASSIWGVSNQPQHF.

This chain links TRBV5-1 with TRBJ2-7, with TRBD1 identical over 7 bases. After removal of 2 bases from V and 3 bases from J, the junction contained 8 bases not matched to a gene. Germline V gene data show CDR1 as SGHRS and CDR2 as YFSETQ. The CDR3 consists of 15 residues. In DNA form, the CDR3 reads TGCGCCAGCAGCTTAGCGACAGGGTCAGGCTACGAGCAGTACTTC. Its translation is CASSLATGSGYEQYF.

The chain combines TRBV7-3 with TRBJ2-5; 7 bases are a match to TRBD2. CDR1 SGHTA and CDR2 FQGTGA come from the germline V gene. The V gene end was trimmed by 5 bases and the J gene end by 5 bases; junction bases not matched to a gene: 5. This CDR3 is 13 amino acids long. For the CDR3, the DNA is TGTGCCAGCAGCCGGACTAGATTTGAGACCCAGTACTTC. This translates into CASSRTRFETQYF.

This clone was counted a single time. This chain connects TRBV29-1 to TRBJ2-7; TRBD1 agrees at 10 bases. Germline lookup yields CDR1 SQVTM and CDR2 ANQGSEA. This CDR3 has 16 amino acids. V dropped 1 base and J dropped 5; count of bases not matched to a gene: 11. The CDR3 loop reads CSVEGGSGTGDHEQYF. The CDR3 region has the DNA TGCAGCGTTGAAGGAGGGTCCGGGACAGGGGACCACGAGCAGTACTTC.

CDR3 coding DNA: TGTGCCAGCAGCCAAGGAAACCTGAGGACAGCGGGGGGGACTAATGAAAAACTGTTTTTT. Protein product: CASSQGNLRTAGGTNEKLFF. This chain uses TRBV4-2 with TRBJ1-4, with D possibly TRBD1 on 6 matching bases. The V gene lost 1 base and the J gene lost 2 bases, with 23 bases spanning the gap. CDR3 length: 20 residues. In germline, CDR1 is LGHNA, CDR2 YNFKEQ.

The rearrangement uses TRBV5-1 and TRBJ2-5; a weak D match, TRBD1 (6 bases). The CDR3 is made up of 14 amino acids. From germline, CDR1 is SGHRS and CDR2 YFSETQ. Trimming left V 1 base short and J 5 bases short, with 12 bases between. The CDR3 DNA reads TGCGCCAGCAGCTTGCGGCAGGGGCGGGAGACCCAGTACTTC. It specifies CASSLRQGRETQYF.

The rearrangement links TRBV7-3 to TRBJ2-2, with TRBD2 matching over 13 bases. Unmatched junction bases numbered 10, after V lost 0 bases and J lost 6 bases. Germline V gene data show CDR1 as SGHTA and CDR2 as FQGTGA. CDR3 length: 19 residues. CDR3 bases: TGTGCCAGCAGCTTAACGACCCGACTAGCGGGAGGTGGAGCCGGGGAGCTGTTTTTT. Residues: CASSLTTRLAGGGAGELFF.

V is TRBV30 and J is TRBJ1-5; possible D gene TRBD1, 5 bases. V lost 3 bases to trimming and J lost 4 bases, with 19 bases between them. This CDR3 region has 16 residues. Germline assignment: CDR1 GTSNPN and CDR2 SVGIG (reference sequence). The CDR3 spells CAWRAQGGARNQPQHF. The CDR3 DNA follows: TGTGCCTGGAGGGCCCAGGGAGGGGCCAGAAATCAGCCCCAGCATTTT.